This T cell receptor beta chain was sequenced during a study of radiation and T cells in renal cell carcinoma. Study-level background: Nephrectomy followed 15 Gy stereotactic body radiation by 4 weeks.

The V gene end was trimmed by 6 bases and the J gene end by 6 bases; junction bases not matched to a gene: 10. This CDR3 contains 14 residues. Germline V gives CDR1 MNHEY, CDR2 SMNVEV (reference sequence). In this sample, this clone turned up a few times. Clones were sequenced by immunoSEQ multiplex PCR, and TCRdb holds only the in-frame ones, with some missing. The sample shows approximately 22,000 clones, more than 75% of them seen only once. The time point is: baseline pretreatment blood. Stated treatment: 15 Gy SBRT to primary tumor, nephrectomy 4 weeks later. V is TRBV27 and J is TRBJ2-7; 8 bases are shared with TRBD1. This sequence originates from a man between 60 and 75 years old with renal cell carcinoma. The sample here was blood, taken from a patient whose treatment included radiotherapy and nephrectomy. CDR3 loop: CASSPSQGAGEQYF. The CDR3 nucleotides read TGTGCCAGCAGCCCCAGTCAGGGGGCGGGCGAGCAGTACTTC.